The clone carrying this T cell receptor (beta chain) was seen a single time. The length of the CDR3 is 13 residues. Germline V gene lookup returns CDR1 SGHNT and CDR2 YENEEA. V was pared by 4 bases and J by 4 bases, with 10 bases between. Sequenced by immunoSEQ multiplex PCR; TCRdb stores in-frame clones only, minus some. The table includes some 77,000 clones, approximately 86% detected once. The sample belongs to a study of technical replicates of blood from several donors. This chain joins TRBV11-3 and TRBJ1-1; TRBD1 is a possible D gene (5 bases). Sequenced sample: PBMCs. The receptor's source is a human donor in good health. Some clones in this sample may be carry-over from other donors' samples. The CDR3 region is CASSWGTGTEAFF. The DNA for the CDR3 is TGTGCCAGCAGCTGGGGGACTGGCACTGAAGCTTTCTTT.